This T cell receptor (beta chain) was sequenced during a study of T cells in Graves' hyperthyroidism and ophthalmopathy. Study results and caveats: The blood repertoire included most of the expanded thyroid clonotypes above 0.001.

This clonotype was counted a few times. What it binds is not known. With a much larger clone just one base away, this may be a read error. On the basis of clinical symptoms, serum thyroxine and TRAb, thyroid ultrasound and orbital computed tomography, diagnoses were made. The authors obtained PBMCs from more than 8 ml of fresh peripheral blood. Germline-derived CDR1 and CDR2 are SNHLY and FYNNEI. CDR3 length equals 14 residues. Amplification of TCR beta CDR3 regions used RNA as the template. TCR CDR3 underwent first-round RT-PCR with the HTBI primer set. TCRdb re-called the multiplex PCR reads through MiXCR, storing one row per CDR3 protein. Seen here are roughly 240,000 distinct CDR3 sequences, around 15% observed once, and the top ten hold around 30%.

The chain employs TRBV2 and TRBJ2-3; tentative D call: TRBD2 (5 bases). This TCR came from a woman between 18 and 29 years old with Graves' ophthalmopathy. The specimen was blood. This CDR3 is CASTEAASIDTQYF. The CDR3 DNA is TGTGCCAGCACTGAAGCGGCTAGCATAGATACGCAGTATTTT.